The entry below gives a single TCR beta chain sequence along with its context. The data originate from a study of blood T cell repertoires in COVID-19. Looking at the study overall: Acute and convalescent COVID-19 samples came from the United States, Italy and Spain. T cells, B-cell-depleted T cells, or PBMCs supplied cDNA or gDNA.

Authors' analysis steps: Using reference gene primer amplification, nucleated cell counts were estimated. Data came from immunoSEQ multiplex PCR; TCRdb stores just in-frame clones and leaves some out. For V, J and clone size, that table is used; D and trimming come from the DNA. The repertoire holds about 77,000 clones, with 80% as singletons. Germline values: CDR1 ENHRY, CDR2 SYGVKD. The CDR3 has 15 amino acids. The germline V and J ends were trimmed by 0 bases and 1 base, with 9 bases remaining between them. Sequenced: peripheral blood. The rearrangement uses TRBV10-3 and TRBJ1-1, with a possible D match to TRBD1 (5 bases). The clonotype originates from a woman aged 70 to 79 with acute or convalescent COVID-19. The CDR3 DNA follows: TGTGCCATCAGTGAGTCCACCGGGGGGAACACTGAAGCTTTCTTT. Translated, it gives CAISESTGGNTEAFF.